This T cell receptor beta chain was profiled in a study of T-cell reconstitution after alpha-beta-depleted transplantation in children. Findings of the study overall: Diversity of TCRbeta at day 60 was high in some patients, arising from surviving recipient T cells and thymic progenitors. About two months after transplant, alpha-beta T cells reportedly came from several hundred expanded graft clones. Newly produced T cells mostly accounted for T-cell counts and diversity one year post-transplant.

As it was prepared, the TCRbeta library received unique molecular identifiers. Each CDR3 protein is one row after TCRdb ran MiXCR on the PCR reads. The repertoire holds some 300,000 distinct CDR3 sequences, roughly 7.8% seen once, with 9.1% in the top ten. J gave up 7 bases and V 2 bases, and 8 bases lay outside the gene matches. CDR1 is SGHTA, CDR2 FQGNSA, per germline. The CDR3 runs 14 residues. There are many counts of this clonotype. Its matching antigen is unknown. This sequence originates from a female patient aged 2-9 years who had a stem cell transplant for Fanconi anemia, so the T cells may come from the graft donor. This rearrangement joins TRBV7-2 to TRBJ2-7; 7 bases fit TRBD2. Specimen: peripheral blood, collected 360 days after TCRalphabeta/CD19-depleted stem cell transplant. The CDR3 nucleotides are TGTGCCAGCAGCTTATTTGGACTAGGAGGGGAGCAGTACTTC. It yields the protein CASSLFGLGGEQYF.